This paragraph covers one T cell receptor (beta chain) sequence. Antigen specificity is unknown. Trimming cost V 3 bases and J 2 bases; bases outside gene matches: 4. The CDR3 length is 16 residues. Germline assignment: CDR1 MNHEY and CDR2 SVGAGI. The data were taken from a study of cytotoxic CD8 clonotypes in ibrutinib-treated CLL. Study-wide context: Patients: around 11 relapsed/refractory, roughly 16 treatment-naive, fewer than 18 IGHV unmutated.

Investigators sought sequencing depths of between 1 in 200,000 and 1 in 1 million T cells. Only in-frame clones appear in the TCRdb table, and some are missing; sequencing was by immunoSEQ multiplex PCR. The sample contains about 150,000 clones, approximately 80% of which appear only once. Whole-study results and caveats: At baseline, clonality was higher than in age-matched healthy donors and correlated with CD8+ counts. Public clonotypes, an uncommon group, contracted or remained stable on treatment.

The sequence derives from a human donor with chronic lymphocytic leukemia. The genes are TRBV6-5 and TRBJ2-6; the match to TRBD1 covers 7 bases. Specimen: PBMCs, collected after 24 months of ibrutinib treatment. The CDR3 protein is CASSYIQGAGANVLTF. The DNA of the CDR3 is TGTGCCAGCAGTTATATCCAGGGGGCTGGGGCCAACGTCCTGACTTTC.